This entry features one T cell receptor beta chain sequence. The data belong to a study of CD8+CD57+ T cells in acquired aplastic anemia. Overall study: Sorted CD4+ and CD8+ cells yielded DNA averaging roughly 3.3 ug.

Genomic DNA constituted the template upon which TCR beta VDJ and CDR3 profiling was performed. Each CDR3 protein is one row after TCRdb ran MiXCR on the reads. Counted here are 250,000 to 350,000 distinct CDR3 sequences, 56% occurring once; the ten biggest clones make up around 7.6%. The source of this sequence is a human donor with severe aplastic anemia or a healthy control (not recorded which). Sequencing input: sorted CD4+, CD8+, or CD8+CD57+ T cells (not recorded which) from PBMCs.

CDR3 DNA: TGTGCCAGCAGCTGGACAGGGACAACCTACGAGCAGTACTTC. As protein: CASSWTGTTYEQYF. The rearrangement links TRBV12-3 or TRBV12-4 to TRBJ2-7; 8 bases map to TRBD1. The CDR3 covers 14 residues. V gave up 6 bases and J gave up 2 bases; unmatched junction bases: 6.